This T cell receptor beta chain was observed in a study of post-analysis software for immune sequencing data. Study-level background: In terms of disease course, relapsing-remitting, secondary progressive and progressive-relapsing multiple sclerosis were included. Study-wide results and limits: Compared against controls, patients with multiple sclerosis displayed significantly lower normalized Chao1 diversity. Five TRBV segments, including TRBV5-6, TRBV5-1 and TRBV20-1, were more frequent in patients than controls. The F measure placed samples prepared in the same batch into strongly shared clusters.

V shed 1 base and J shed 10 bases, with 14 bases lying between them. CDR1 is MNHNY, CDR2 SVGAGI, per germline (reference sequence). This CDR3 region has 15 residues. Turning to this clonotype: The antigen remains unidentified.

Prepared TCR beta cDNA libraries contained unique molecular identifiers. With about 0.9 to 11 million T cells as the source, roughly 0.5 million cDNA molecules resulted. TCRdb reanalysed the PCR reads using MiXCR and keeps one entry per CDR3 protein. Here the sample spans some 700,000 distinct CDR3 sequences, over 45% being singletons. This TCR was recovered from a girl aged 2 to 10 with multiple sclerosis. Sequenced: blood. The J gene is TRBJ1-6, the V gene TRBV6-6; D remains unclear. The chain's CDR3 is CASSYLEDLHSPLHF. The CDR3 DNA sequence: TGTGCCAGCAGTTACTTGGAGGATTTACACTCACCCCTCCACTTT.